This record concerns one T cell receptor beta chain sequence. The data were obtained in a study of T cell responses to AZD1222 COVID-19 vaccine. The table came from immunoSEQ multiplex PCR; TCRdb's copy has only in-frame clones and leaves some out. The table has over 110,000 clones, over 85% seen once. The CDR3 length is 12 residues. Deletions cut 10 bases from V and 4 bases from J, with 13 bases between. CDR1 and CDR2 (germline): LNHDA, SQIVND (reference sequence). The sequenced sample was peripheral blood, obtained on day 0 of AZD1222 vaccination. The chain couples TRBV19 to TRBJ2-5; D not certain. This TCR derives from an adult in good health. DNA for the CDR3: TGTGCCACGTCATTAGGCGGAGAGACCCAGTACTTC. This sequence encodes CATSLGGETQYF.